The 32 T cell receptor beta chains presented below share a single source sample, sequenced in a study of T-cell memory formation after mild COVID-19. TCRdb analysed the 5' RACE reads with MiXCR anew, one entry per CDR3 protein. Of some 280,000 distinct CDR3 sequences in the sample, roughly 17% were seen once. The sequenced sample was PBMCs or a T cell subset sorted from them (not recorded which). The receptor source for this set is a man younger than 30 who had mild COVID-19 (a few samples of this study predate the infection). Cell type and time point are not known.

This clonotype occurred a few times. The chain employs TRBV14 and TRBJ1-1; TRBD1 is a possible D gene (6 bases). Looked up from germline, CDR1 is SGHDN and CDR2 is FVKESK. The germline V and J ends were trimmed by 1 base and 1 base, with 13 bases remaining between them. The CDR3 has 16 amino acids. CDR3 residues: CASSQGIGQSNTEAFF. CDR3 in DNA: TGTGCCAGCAGCCAAGGGATAGGACAGTCGAACACTGAAGCTTTCTTT. The full variable domain, its missing parts supplied by reference TRBV14 and TRBJ1-1, is EAGVTQFPSHSVIEKGQTVTLRCDPISGHDNLYWYRRVMGKEIKFLLHFVKESKQDESGMPNNRFLAERTGGTYSTLKVQPAELEDSGVYFCASSQGIGQSNTEAFFGQGTRLTVV.

Here the CDR3 reads CAIGRAADTQYF. The CDR3 bases are TGTGCCATCGGGAGGGCGGCAGATACGCAGTATTTT. This chain joins TRBV5-4 and TRBJ2-3; 8 bases align to TRBD2. Trimming took 9 bases from V and 4 from J; bases not matched to a gene: 4. The CDR3 is made up of 12 amino acids. CDR1 and CDR2 (germline): SGHNT, YYREEE (reference sequence).

The chain has TRBV7-2 and TRBJ2-1, with TRBD2 identical over 12 bases. Germline V lookup: CDR1 SGHTA, CDR2 FQGNSA. V gave up 1 base and J gave up 4 bases; unmatched junction bases: 5. The CDR3 contains 17 residues. Here the CDR3 reads CASSLGTSGDVYNEQFF. The CDR3 nucleotides are TGTGCCAGCAGCTTAGGGACTAGCGGGGACGTTTACAATGAGCAGTTCTTC.

This clonotype came up a few times. The genes are TRBV18 and TRBJ1-1; 7 bases match TRBD1. This CDR3 spans 15 amino acids. V shed 5 bases, J shed 0 bases, and the junction held 6 bases outside the gene matches. Germline V gene lookup returns CDR1 KGHSH and CDR2 LQKENI. CDR3 sequence reads: CASSDSTGMNTEAFF. The CDR3 DNA reads TGTGCCAGCTCAGATTCGACAGGGATGAACACTGAAGCTTTCTTT.

The J gene is TRBJ1-5, the V gene TRBV28, with TRBD1 matching 7 bases. The CDR3 covers 14 residues. V was clipped by 6 bases and J by 6 bases; unmatched bases: 8. Germline assignment: CDR1 MDHEN and CDR2 SYDVKM. The CDR3 here is CASSVGGAGQPQHF. Written as DNA, the CDR3 is TGTGCCAGCAGCGTAGGGGGCGCGGGTCAGCCCCAGCATTTT. Using reference TRBV28 and TRBJ1-5 for the parts outside the CDR3, the full variable domain is DVKVTQSSRYLVKRTGEKVFLECVQDMDHENMFWYRQDPGLGLRLIYFSYDVKMKEKGDIPEGYSVSREKKERFSLILESASTNQTSMYLCASSVGGAGQPQHFGDGTRLSIL.

Ten or more counts support this clonotype. The CDR3 DNA sequence: TGTGCCAGCAGCGTAAACGCCGGGACTGTGGAGACCCAGTACTTC. It is translated as CASSVNAGTVETQYF. The V and J genes are TRBV9 and TRBJ2-5; a weak D match, TRBD2 (6 bases). Trimming took off 1 base at V and 5 bases at J, with 15 bases between the two ends. Germline CDR1 is SGDLS and CDR2 is YYNGEE. The CDR3 totals 15 residues.

This chain joins TRBV12-3 or TRBV12-4 and TRBJ2-7; 8 bases are a match to TRBD1. The CDR3 totals 15 residues. With V trimmed by 6 bases and J by 4 bases, 11 bases remained unmatched. The DNA for the CDR3 is TGTGCCAGCAGCCAACAGGGGGTATCTCGTTACGAGCAGTACTTC. This translates into CASSQQGVSRYEQYF.

This clonotype was seen a handful of times. V is TRBV12-3 or TRBV12-4 and J is TRBJ2-5; 8 positions match TRBD1. The CDR3 contains 18 residues. V lost 4 bases to trimming and J lost 1 base; unmatched junction nucleotides: 14. The CDR3 coding sequence is TGTGCCAGCAGTTCGCCGACCGGGACAGGAGCCCTCCAAGAGACCCAGTACTTC. Protein: CASSSPTGTGALQETQYF.

The rearrangement links TRBV5-1 to TRBJ2-7; maybe TRBD2 (5 bases). V dropped 9 bases and J dropped 4 bases, with 17 bases sitting between them. The length of the CDR3 is 13 residues. The germline V gene encodes CDR1 SGHRS and CDR2 YFSETQ. The CDR3: CANGFGEIYEQYV. CDR3 sequence (DNA): TGCGCCAACGGGTTCGGGGAGATTTACGAGCAGTACGTC.

This clonotype has a handful of counts. The chain recombines TRBV20-1 with TRBJ2-5; 13 bases line up with TRBD2. The CDR3 is made up of 17 amino acids. Trimming at V came to 1 base and at J to 0 bases, leaving 5 bases not matched to a gene. Germline-derived CDR1 and CDR2 are DFQATT and SNEGSKA (reference sequence). In DNA form, the CDR3 reads TGCAGTGCTAGAGTAGCACTAGCGGGGGGGAACCAAGAGACCCAGTACTTC. Its translation: CSARVALAGGNQETQYF.

This clonotype was found a few times. The chain joins TRBV5-6 to TRBJ2-3, with D perhaps TRBD2 (7 bases). The CDR3 covers 15 residues. Trimming took 2 bases from V and 5 from J, leaving 15 bases between them. Germline V gene sequence: CDR1 SGHDT, CDR2 YYEEEE. This CDR3 reads CASSFVGGPGDTQYF. CDR3 nucleotides: TGTGCCAGCAGCTTCGTGGGGGGGCCGGGAGATACGCAGTATTTT.

The chain joins TRBV27 to TRBJ2-7; 9 nucleotides line up with TRBD1. The germline CDR1 and CDR2 sequences are MNHEY and SMNVEV (reference sequence). Unmatched junction bases numbered 5, after V lost 0 bases and J lost 5 bases. The CDR3 is 15 amino acids. The CDR3 here is CASSLSGTGMNEQYF. DNA of the CDR3: TGTGCCAGCAGTTTATCTGGGACAGGGATGAACGAGCAGTACTTC.

This clonotype was recorded at least ten times. The chain recombines TRBV6-2 or TRBV6-3 with TRBJ1-1, with a weak D call TRBD1 (5 bases). The CDR3 runs 19 residues. Trimming stripped 2 bases from V and 0 bases from J, with 22 bases between. Per germline, CDR1 MNHEY and CDR2 SVGEGT. CDR3 bases: TGTGCCAGCAGTTACCCATTTGCGGCCTCTGGGACCATGAACACTGAAGCTTTCTTT. Residues: CASSYPFAASGTMNTEAFF.

The CDR3 is CASSLMTEKLFF. The CDR3 nucleotides read TGTGCCAGCAGCCTCATGACTGAAAAACTGTTTTTT. This rearrangement joins TRBV5-6 to TRBJ1-4; D is undetermined. The ends were cut back, 4 bases at V and 7 bases at J, with 8 bases in the middle. The CDR3 runs 12 residues. Germline CDR1 and CDR2: SGHDT and YYEEEE.

The chain couples TRBV7-2 to TRBJ2-5, with D hard to call. Germline V gene lookup returns CDR1 SGHTA and CDR2 FQGNSA. Trimming cost V 5 bases and J 5 bases, with 18 bases left between them. CDR3 size: 15 residues. As DNA, the CDR3 is TGTGCCAGCAGCCCCCGAAGACGCGCCGGGGAGACCCAGTACTTC. It specifies CASSPRRRAGETQYF.

This clonotype turned up a few times. CDR3 residues: CASSFGRVYEQYV. The CDR3 DNA follows: TGTGCCAGCAGCTTTGGACGGGTCTACGAGCAGTACGTC. The chain employs TRBV7-2 and TRBJ2-7; the D is unclear. In germline, CDR1 is SGHTA, CDR2 FQGNSA. There are 13 residues in the CDR3. The V end was cut by 3 bases, the J end by 3 bases, with 9 bases between.

J is TRBJ1-4 and V is TRBV12-3 or TRBV12-4, with D unclear. The CDR3 covers 15 residues. V shed 6 bases and J shed 0 bases, with 11 bases lying between them. CDR3 region: CASRVRVATNEKLFF. DNA of the CDR3: TGTGCCAGCAGGGTTAGGGTGGCAACTAATGAAAAACTGTTTTTT.

J is TRBJ2-7 and V is TRBV28; 10 bases line up with TRBD1. CDR3 length equals 14 residues. Per the germline V gene, CDR1 is MDHEN and CDR2 is SYDVKM. Written as DNA, the CDR3 is TGTGCCAGCAGACGCCCCGGGACAGGGGCCATTTTAGACGTC. This gives the protein CASRRPGTGAILDV.

V and J are TRBV6-2 or TRBV6-3 and TRBJ2-5; TRBD2 might be the D (7 bases). V gave up 7 bases and J gave up 5 bases, with 17 bases separating them. In germline, CDR1 is MNHEY, CDR2 SVGEGT. The CDR3 contains 14 residues. CDR3 protein: CASIVGGPWETQYF. CDR3 coding DNA: TGTGCCAGCATCGTGGGGGGGCCCTGGGAGACCCAGTACTTC.

This chain joins TRBV29-1 and TRBJ1-2; 9 bases match TRBD1. CDR1 and CDR2 (germline): SQVTM, ANQGSEA. CDR3 length: 15 residues. The V and J ends lost 0 bases and 7 bases, in that order; junction bases with no gene match: 9. CDR3 DNA sequence: TGCAGCGTTGAAGATCGGGACAGGGCTAGGGGTGGCTACACCTTC. Its protein product is CSVEDRDRARGGYTF.

This clonotype was seen ten or more times. The V and J genes are TRBV11-2 and TRBJ2-1, with D hard to call. The CDR3 runs 14 residues. V shed 10 bases and J shed 7 bases, with 20 bases lying between them. Germline V CDR1 and CDR2: SGHAT, FQNNGV. Written as DNA, the CDR3 is TGTGCCACCTCGCCCGAGATCTTAGGGAATGAGCAGTTCTTC. This encodes CATSPEILGNEQFF.

In its sample, this clonotype was seen a few times. The chain links TRBV7-9 to TRBJ2-5, with 9 positions matching TRBD1. Germline CDR1 SEHNR, CDR2 FQNEAQ (reference sequence). V trimming: 8 bases; J trimming: 3 bases; junction bases outside the gene matches: 4. The CDR3 is 13 residues long. In DNA form, the CDR3 reads TGTGCCAGCCTCCGGACAGGGGAAGAGACCCAGTACTTC. Its translation is CASLRTGEETQYF.

The V gene is TRBV27, the J gene TRBJ2-1; 11 nucleotides agree with TRBD2. Unmatched junction bases numbered 9, after V lost 5 bases and J lost 9 bases. In germline, CDR1 is MNHEY, CDR2 SMNVEV (reference sequence). The CDR3 covers 15 residues. This CDR3 reads CASSPTSGGSVEQFF. The CDR3 DNA is TGTGCCAGCAGTCCTACTAGCGGGGGAAGCGTTGAGCAGTTCTTC.

The chain uses TRBV7-2 and TRBJ1-4, with TRBD1 matching over 10 bases. Germline values: CDR1 SGHTA, CDR2 FQGNSA. The V gene end was trimmed by 4 bases and the J gene end by 5 bases; junction bases not matched to a gene: 4. This CDR3 has 15 residues. The CDR3 is CASSWGQGQNEKLFF. In DNA, the CDR3 is TGTGCCAGCAGCTGGGGACAGGGGCAGAATGAAAAACTGTTTTTT.

The chain carries TRBV5-1 and TRBJ2-7; no clear D. V was cut by 1 base and J by 2 bases, with 7 bases left in between. The CDR3 runs to 13 residues. Germline lookup yields CDR1 SGHRS and CDR2 YFSETQ. CDR3 nucleotides: TGCGCCAGCAGCTTGATCGGAACCTACGAGCAGTACTTC. This encodes CASSLIGTYEQYF.

V gene TRBV29-1 combines with J gene TRBJ2-2, with D possibly matching TRBD2 (6 bases). Trimming shortened V by 7 bases and J by 6 bases, and 12 bases separated the two germline ends. Per the germline V gene, CDR1 is SQVTM and CDR2 is ANQGSEA. This CDR3 has 12 residues. The CDR3 loop reads CSGRLVAGELFF. CDR3 nucleotide sequence: TGCAGCGGCCGACTAGTTGCCGGGGAGCTGTTTTTT.

The chain couples TRBV4-3 to TRBJ2-3, with 9 nucleotides matching TRBD2. After removal of 3 bases from V and 3 bases from J, the junction contained 4 bases not matched to a gene. The CDR3 length is 15 residues. Germline values: CDR1 LGHNA, CDR2 YSLEER. The chain's CDR3 is CASSQGGGATDTQYF. The DNA for the CDR3 is TGCGCCAGCAGCCAGGGCGGGGGGGCAACAGATACGCAGTATTTT.

The chain uses TRBV10-3 and TRBJ1-1, with a weak D call TRBD1 (6 bases). This CDR3 has 14 amino acids. Trimming left V 7 bases short and J 4 bases short, with 16 bases between. Germline lookup yields CDR1 ENHRY and CDR2 SYGVKD. The CDR3 nucleotides read TGTGCCATCAAAGGGACACTCCTCGGCACTGAAGCTTTCTTT. It codes for CAIKGTLLGTEAFF.

The gene calls are TRBV5-1 and TRBJ2-7; D may be TRBD1 or TRBD2 (6 bases each). The V and J ends lost 4 bases and 2 bases respectively, with 13 bases between them. From germline, CDR1 is SGHRS and CDR2 YFSETQ. The CDR3 extends over 14 amino acids. CDR3 nucleotide sequence: TGCGCCAGCAGCGCCCCAGGGGAGGCCTACGAGCAGTACTTC. Translated: CASSAPGEAYEQYF.

This clonotype was picked up a small number of times. The chain joins TRBV18 to TRBJ2-5, with 8 nucleotides matching TRBD2. The V segment lost 4 bases and the J segment 0 bases; nucleotides outside the gene matches: 10. There are 17 residues in the CDR3. Germline V gene sequence: CDR1 KGHSH, CDR2 LQKENI. The CDR3 bases are TGTGCCAGCTCACTCCTCTTTAGCGGGGCGAACCAAGAGACCCAGTACTTC. It codes for CASSLLFSGANQETQYF.

The chain has TRBV7-2 and TRBJ2-3, with D perhaps TRBD2 (5 bases). V lost 5 bases and J 6 bases, leaving 18 bases between the germline ends. The V gene's germline CDR1 is SGHTA and CDR2 FQGNSA. The CDR3 is 15 residues long. CDR3 sequence reads: CASSRSLAGGDTQYF. The DNA of the CDR3 is TGTGCCAGCAGCCGGAGCCTAGCAGGCGGGGATACGCAGTATTTT.

This clonotype occurred a few times. The gene calls are TRBV5-1 and TRBJ1-4, with D perhaps matching TRBD1 (5 bases). The CDR3 contains 14 residues. Germline-derived CDR1 and CDR2 are SGHRS and YFSETQ. Trimming removed 5 bases from V and 2 bases from J, with 10 bases in between. The CDR3 bases are TGCGCCAGCAGTCGGGGGACTACTAATGAAAAACTGTTTTTT. It specifies CASSRGTTNEKLFF.